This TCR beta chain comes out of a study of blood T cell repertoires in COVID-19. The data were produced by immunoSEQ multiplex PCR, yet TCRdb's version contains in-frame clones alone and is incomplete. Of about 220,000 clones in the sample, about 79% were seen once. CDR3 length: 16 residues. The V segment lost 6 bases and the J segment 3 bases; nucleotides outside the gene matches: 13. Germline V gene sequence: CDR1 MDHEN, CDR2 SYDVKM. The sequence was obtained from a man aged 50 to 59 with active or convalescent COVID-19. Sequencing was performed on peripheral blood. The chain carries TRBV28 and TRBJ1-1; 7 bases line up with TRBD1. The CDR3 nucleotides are TGTGCCAGCAGCCTTGAGGGGGCGCGGATGGACACTGAAGCTTTCTTT. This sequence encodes CASSLEGARMDTEAFF.